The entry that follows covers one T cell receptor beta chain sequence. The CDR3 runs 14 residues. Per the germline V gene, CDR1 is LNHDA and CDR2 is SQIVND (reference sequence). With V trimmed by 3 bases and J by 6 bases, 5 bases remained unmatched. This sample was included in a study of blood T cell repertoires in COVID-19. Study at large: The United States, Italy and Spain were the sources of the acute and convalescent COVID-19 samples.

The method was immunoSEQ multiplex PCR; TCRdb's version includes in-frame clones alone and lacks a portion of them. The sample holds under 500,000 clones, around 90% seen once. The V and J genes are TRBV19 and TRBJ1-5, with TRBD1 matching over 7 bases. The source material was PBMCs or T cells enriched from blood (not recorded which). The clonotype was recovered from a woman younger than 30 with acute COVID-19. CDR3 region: CASSIQGEVQPQHF. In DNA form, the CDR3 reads TGTGCCAGTAGTATCCAGGGGGAGGTTCAGCCCCAGCATTTT.